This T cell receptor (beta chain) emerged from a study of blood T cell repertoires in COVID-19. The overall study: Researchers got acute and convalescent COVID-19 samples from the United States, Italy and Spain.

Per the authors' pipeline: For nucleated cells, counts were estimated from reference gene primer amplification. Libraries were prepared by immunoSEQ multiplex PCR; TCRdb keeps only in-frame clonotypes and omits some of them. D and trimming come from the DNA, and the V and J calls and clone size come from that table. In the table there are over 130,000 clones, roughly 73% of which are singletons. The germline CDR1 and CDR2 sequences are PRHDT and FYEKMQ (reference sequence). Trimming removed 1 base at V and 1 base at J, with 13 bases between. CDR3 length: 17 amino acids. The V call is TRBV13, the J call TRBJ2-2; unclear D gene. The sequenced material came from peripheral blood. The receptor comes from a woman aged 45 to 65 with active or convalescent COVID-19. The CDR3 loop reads CASSLVVRRMNTGELFF. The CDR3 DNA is TGTGCCAGCAGCTTAGTGGTGAGGCGGATGAACACCGGGGAGCTGTTTTTT.